This T cell receptor (beta chain) stems from a study of cytomegalovirus exposure and HLA in healthy donors. Across the whole study: An earlier analysis identified 117 million unique TCR beta sequences in 150 million to 200 million T cells.

Worth noting for this clone: Its antigen is not identified.

The PCR had 60 Vbeta and 13 Jbeta primers. Generated by immunoSEQ multiplex PCR, the TCRdb table keeps only in-frame clones and is missing some. This sample has about 200,000 clones; approximately 86% occur once, and the top ten carry approximately 1.1%. This CDR3 has 17 amino acids. V lost 5 bases, J lost 1 base, and 20 bases lay in between. Germline V gives CDR1 MDHEN, CDR2 SYDVKM. Findings and limits, study-wide: Analysis was carried out at a later point, and it linked a missense DCLRE1C variant to TCR beta V- and J-gene trimming. Some highly shared sequence variants likely arose as a pipeline artifact.

The rearrangement uses TRBV28 and TRBJ1-1; D is possibly TRBD1 (5 bases). Material: PBMCs. This TCR derives from a boy between 2 and 10 years old in good health and CMV-seronegative. CDR3 nucleotides: TGTGCCAGCAGTCGACAAGGGACTCCCTCTCGGAACACTGAAGCTTTCTTT. Translating it yields CASSRQGTPSRNTEAFF.